The clone carrying this T cell receptor beta chain was observed many times. The source of the sample is a study of neurological immune-mediated disorders. Looked up from germline, CDR1 is SGHVS and CDR2 is FQNEAQ. V lost 5 bases and J 2 bases, leaving 12 bases between the germline ends. This CDR3 comprises 15 residues. The authors produced cDNA by 5'RACE using 10-nucleotide random UMIs. MiXCR, applied by TCRdb to the 5' RACE reads, yields one record per CDR3 protein. The sample carries tens of thousands of distinct CDR3 sequences, approximately 3.9% recorded once. The receptor comes from a man aged 25 to 45 with multiple sclerosis. The sample comprised PBMCs. The V call is TRBV7-8, the J call TRBJ2-2, with D maybe TRBD1 (6 bases). The chain's CDR3 is CASSSRQANTGELFF. Here the CDR3 DNA reads TGTGCCAGCAGCAGCCGACAGGCTAACACCGGGGAGCTGTTTTTT.